The source of this TCR beta chain is a study of T-cell memory formation after mild COVID-19. Comments on this clonotype: Its antigen is not known.

The CDR3 runs 14 residues. Germline V gene lookup returns CDR1 GTSNPN and CDR2 SVGIG (reference sequence). Trimming cost V 3 bases and J 2 bases, with 13 bases left between them. Regarding the study as a whole: Several responding clones turned up in pre-infection memory, indicating that cross-reactive memory may have taken part.

Via MiXCR, TCRdb re-called the 5' RACE reads, giving one row per CDR3 protein. The sample lists about 320,000 distinct CDR3 sequences, 14% occurring once. V and J are TRBV30 and TRBJ1-1; D not certain. The source material was PBMCs or a T cell subset sorted from them (not recorded which). The origin of this receptor is a man in his late teens or twenties who had mild COVID-19 (a few samples of this study predate the infection). Cell type and time point are not known. The CDR3 coding sequence is TGTGCCTGGAGCGCCTATCCTGATAACACTGAAGCTTTCTTT. It encodes CAWSAYPDNTEAFF.